The 8 T cell receptor beta chains below all came from one sample that was sequenced in a study of Graves' ophthalmopathy and Graves' hyperthyroidism. Investigators amplified TCR beta CDR3 regions from RNA transcripts. The first round was an RT-PCR with HTBI primers, and the second round was a multiplex PCR. TCRdb used MiXCR to reprocess the multiplex PCR reads, holding one entry per CDR3 protein. Of roughly 410,000 distinct CDR3 sequences listed, roughly 14% are singletons. The source material was peripheral blood. The receptors derive from a woman aged 18-29 years with stable Graves' hyperthyroidism.

This clonotype was seen repeatedly, ten times or more. The chain carries TRBV12-3 or TRBV12-4 and TRBJ1-1, with D maybe TRBD1 (6 bases). The length of the CDR3 is 13 residues. The ends were cut back, 7 bases at V and 7 bases at J, with 16 bases in the middle. This CDR3 is CASTKQGSGEAFF. The CDR3 bases are TGTGCCAGCACTAAACAGGGAAGCGGTGAAGCTTTCTTT.

This chain joins TRBV15 and TRBJ1-5; 9 bases are a match to TRBD1. Germline V gene data show CDR1 as LNHNV and CDR2 as YYDKDF (reference sequence). This CDR3 spans 14 amino acids. The trim removed 3 bases at V and 5 bases at J, leaving 2 bases unmatched. CDR3 bases: TGTGCCACCAGCAGCCGGACAGGGGATCAGCCCCAGCATTTT. Translating it yields CATSSRTGDQPQHF.

This clonotype was recorded many times. CDR3 in amino acids: CAINEGASNQPQHF. The DNA for the CDR3 is TGTGCCATCAACGAGGGGGCCAGCAATCAGCCCCAGCATTTT. This chain uses TRBV10-3 with TRBJ1-5; 7 bases map to TRBD1. Unmatched junction bases numbered 4, after V lost 7 bases and J lost 1 base. The length of the CDR3 is 14 residues. CDR1 and CDR2 from the germline V gene are ENHRY and SYGVKD.

In this sample, this clonotype turned up many times. The chain recombines TRBV6-1 with TRBJ1-5, with 8 bases matching TRBD1. The V gene's germline CDR1 is MNHNS and CDR2 SASEGT. V gave up 5 bases and J gave up 6 bases; unmatched junction bases: 3. The CDR3 has 13 residues. In DNA, the CDR3 is TGTGCCAGCAGTCTGGACAGGGTTCAGCCCCAGCATTTT. Its translation: CASSLDRVQPQHF.

The V gene is TRBV11-2, the J gene TRBJ2-2; TRBD1 matches at 8 bases. CDR1 and CDR2 (germline): SGHAT, FQNNGV. V shed 0 bases, J shed 4 bases, and the junction held 4 bases outside the gene matches. This CDR3 has 16 residues. The CDR3 loop is CASSLDWTGITGELFF. CDR3 in DNA: TGTGCCAGCAGCTTAGACTGGACAGGGATCACCGGGGAGCTGTTTTTT.

This clonotype was observed many times. This rearrangement joins TRBV11-1 to TRBJ1-2; 10 bases match TRBD1. In germline, CDR1 is SGHAT, CDR2 FQDESV (reference sequence). The CDR3 length is 16 residues. J lost 0 bases, V lost 5 bases, and 6 bases had no gene match. As DNA, the CDR3 is TGTGCCAGCAGCAACAAAGGGACAGGGGCTAACTATGGCTACACCTTC. Its protein is CASSNKGTGANYGYTF.

This clonotype came up many times. The genes are TRBV6-2 or TRBV6-3 and TRBJ2-7, with 12 bases that match TRBD1. V lost 4 bases and J lost 7; bases outside the gene matches: 5. CDR3 length: 14 amino acids. The germline gives CDR1 MNHEY, CDR2 SVGEGT. The CDR3 is CASSSGQGAAEQYF. Here the CDR3 DNA reads TGTGCCAGCAGTTCGGGACAGGGGGCAGCAGAGCAGTACTTC.

The rearrangement uses TRBV5-1 and TRBJ1-1; possible D gene TRBD1, 5 bases. This CDR3 has 15 amino acids. Germline CDR1 SGHRS, CDR2 YFSETQ. Trimming pared 4 bases from V and 4 bases from J, leaving 17 bases between. The CDR3 DNA reads as TGCGCCAGCAGCCTCCGGGGGAATGAGGGCACTGAAGCTTTCTTT. Its protein is CASSLRGNEGTEAFF. Supplemented by reference TRBV5-1 and TRBJ1-1, the full variable domain reads KAGVTQTPRYLIKTRGQQVTLSCSPISGHRSVSWYQQTPGQGLQFLFEYFSETQRNKGNFPGRFSGRQFSNSRSEMNVSTLELGDSALYLCASSLRGNEGTEAFFGQGTRLTVV.